What follows describes a single T cell receptor (beta chain). The data were taken from a study of PD-1 blockade in classical Hodgkin lymphoma. V gave up 0 bases and J gave up 2 bases, with 11 bases separating them. Germline CDR1 reads MNHEY; CDR2 reads SMNVEV (reference sequence). The CDR3 runs 15 residues. Assay: immunoSEQ multiplex PCR; the TCRdb copy retains only in-frame clones and omits some. The sample yields some 20,000 clones, about nine tenths seen once. Indicated time point: cycle 4 day 1 (C4D1), after five to seven weeks of nivolumab. Every patient was affected by relapse after autologous stem cell transplantation, while exposure to brentuximab vedotin was not uniform. By magnetic negative selection, CD8+ T cells were isolated from the thawed PBMCs.

The chain is built from TRBV27 and TRBJ2-7, with a weak D call TRBD2 (5 bases). The receptor comes from a human donor with classical Hodgkin lymphoma. The sequencing used CD8+ T cells from blood, collected before the fourth cycle of nivolumab. The CDR3, as DNA: TGTGCCAGCAGTTTATCCCCAGCGAGGGCCTACGAGCAGTACTTC. The encoded protein is CASSLSPARAYEQYF.